The T cell receptor (beta chain) under discussion was sequenced for a study of cytomegalovirus exposure and HLA in healthy donors (dated by TCRdb to 2017 to 2019). Describing the broader study: An earlier analysis of several hundred of the donors reported more than 250 Gb of sequence data and around 120 million unique TCR beta sequences from some 180 million T cells. An early release that covered roughly 600 HLA-typed donors contained approximately 320 gigabases of sequencing data and around 85 million unique TCR sequences. Among the approximately 400 genotyped donors, around 81% belonged to the genetic ancestry cluster associated with self-reported Caucasian donors. The study aimed to test whether signatures of past pathogen exposure could be identified by cataloging public T cell receptors. The study used immunosequencing to profile the T cell repertoires of 666 subjects and linked those repertoires to cytomegalovirus serostatus. In addition to the first cohort of around 670 subjects, a separate validation cohort of about 120 different subjects was used. To predict cytomegalovirus infection status, the study combined high-throughput TCR immunosequencing, statistical association of individual TCRs with disease status, and machine learning. A later analysis re-examined previously published TCR beta repertoires from around 670 donors and added high-resolution HLA genotyping to investigate patterns of TCR occurrence. Rather than using new phenotypic data, the later analysis identified candidate immune exposures from TCR beta sequences and from how often those sequences occurred across donors. An earlier analysis of about 600 of the donors used high-throughput TCR beta sequencing to judge whether each TCR beta V gene segment behaved as functional or pseudogenic. Donor age, sex, ethnicity and CMV serostatus were collected together with the repertoire data. A later genetic analysis used genome-wide SNP genotypes for about 60% of the 666 donors, treating that subset as a discovery cohort. Every repertoire in the discovery cohort had been generated on one and the same sequencing platform. Class I and class II HLA loci were covered by the typing at four-digit resolution. The number of typed donors differed by locus: about 629-630 for A, B, C, DRB1 and DQB1; approximately 530 for DQA1; around 580 for DPA1; and some 470 for DPB1. Roughly 5 DR-DQ haplotypes were handled as single units for association and clustering because linkage in the cohort was strong. Among roughly 400 genotyped donors of the cohort, an average of roughly 230,000 unique TCR beta nucleotide sequences was sequenced per donor, of which roughly 17% were non-productive.

The cohort comprised more than 550 healthy bone marrow donors. At the time of sampling, every cohort member was nominally healthy, though immune exposures that went unrecorded were likely present. The donor was CMV seronegative and belonged to the group of 352 seronegative cohort members. Every donor gave a peripheral blood sample, and the peripheral blood mononuclear cells from that sample were used for TCR beta sequencing. The Qiagen DNeasy Blood Extraction Kit was used to extract genomic DNA from the blood cell samples. Trimming takes 3 bases from V and 2 bases from J, and the germline ends sit 5 bases apart. Its CDR3 holds 12 amino acids, cysteine through phenylalanine. CDR3 DNA is the only sequence kept; it has 36 bases, read in frame from the first base. The germline V gene yields MDHEN for CDR1 and SYDVKM for CDR2. The library was obtained by the immunoSEQ multiplex PCR assay. For the multiplex PCR, a mixture combining 60 forward primers for TCR Vbeta segments and 13 reverse primers for TCR Jbeta segments was used. The CDR3 region of rearranged TCR beta genes was amplified from genomic DNA with a multiplex PCR assay. The Illumina HiSeq System was used to sequence the amplified TCR beta libraries as 87-base-pair reads. The study's own analysis went as follows. Across the 666 repertoires, a later analysis counted about 81 million unique TCR beta chains, 8.5 million to 12 million of which were shared by at least two donors. To remove PCR and sequencing errors, raw reads were error-corrected and collapsed into unique sequences using a nearest-neighbor algorithm that merged closely related sequences. Alignment of CDR3 sequences to IMGT reference sequences was used to assign V, D and J gene segments. Each retained sequence needed at least a six-nucleotide match to both a V gene segment and a J gene segment. A rearrangement was called productive if the CDR3 had no stop codons and remained in frame with V and J, and every other rearrangement was called non-productive. CDR3 was defined according to IMGT convention as the region running from the second conserved V-encoded cysteine to the conserved J-encoded phenylalanine. The earlier analysis of 550 to 650 of the donors excluded any sequence lacking an unambiguous match to a single V gene segment. An earlier analysis of several hundred of the donors called V segments functional above 56.7% productive rearrangements and segregating when the between-donor standard deviation exceeded 5%. A statistical classification framework was built to diagnose cytomegalovirus status from the catalog of TCR beta chain sequences. A later analysis assigned V and J genes by comparing TCR nucleotide sequences with IMGT/GENE-DB human TR gene sequences. Using the TCRdist pipeline, a later analysis assigned CDR3 sequences along with most-parsimonious VDJ recombination scenarios. In a later analysis, every TCR beta chain was defined by the combination of its CDR3 amino acid sequence and its V-gene family, and reads without a unique V-gene family were dropped. To address suspected cross-contamination and a sequencing artifact, a later analysis removed under 600 highly shared, low-generation-probability nucleotide sequences. For each public chain, a later analysis derived a clonal expansion index from normalized ranks of inferred template counts within each repertoire. In a later analysis, generation probabilities were computed with a VDJ recombination model fitted to out-of-frame rearrangements, and the resulting probabilities were checked against IGoR. In a later analysis, TCR-TCR, TCR-HLA and TCR-CMV co-occurrence was scored with hypergeometric tests, and a repertoire-size bias correction was applied to TCR pairs. A later analysis estimated false discovery rates by permuting HLA or CMV assignments 20 times. A later analysis grouped co-occurring TCRs with DBSCAN, adding TCRdist sequence similarity when clustering within HLA-allele-positive subsets. Co-occurrence clustering excluded repertoires with fewer than 30,000 or more than 120,000 public chains, plus five with anomalous nucleotide sharing. The clones in this table, taken by TCRdb from immuneACCESS, are in-frame only. Not every clone is retained; where verified, under half of the shortfall comes from an unresolved V gene, and the cause of the rest is unknown. V and J calls and clone size come straight from that table; D and trimming were deduced from the DNA. The sample yields roughly 180,000 clones; about 79% were counted once. About 0.69% of the sample belongs to the ten largest clones.

Study-wide findings and limitations: At a false discovery rate of 0.05, a later analysis linked some 17,000 TCR beta sequences to specific HLA alleles. Cytomegalovirus status was reported to be diagnosed by the classifier with high specificity and sensitivity in both the original and validation cohorts. An earlier analysis of 587 of the donors showed that most TCR beta V segments appeared in productive rearrangements either about 90% or about 30% of the time, which broadly matched IMGT annotations. In vitro tests confirmed that a few of the cytomegalovirus-associated TCR beta chains recognize cytomegalovirus antigens. This cohort had only TCR beta chains sequenced, and the lack of alpha or paired-chain data limited which features could be detected. A further reported finding was that TCR beta sequences accurately predicted the HLA-A and HLA-B alleles for most subjects in the first cohort. In a later analysis, the rate of TCR association differed among HLA loci, with DRB1 alleles having the most associated TCRs and HLA-C alleles having the fewest. The only immune exposure information available for the cohort was CMV serostatus. In a later analysis, most CMV-associated TCR beta chains were found to appear HLA-restricted, with HLA associations seemingly driven largely by CMV exposure. The study listed 164 TCR beta chains as associated with cytomegalovirus. Across donors, most TCR sequences were observed very rarely, whereas some public TCRs were present in many individuals. Compared with equally common non-associated chains, HLA-associated TCR beta chains in a later analysis were more clonally expanded and had lower generation probabilities. A group of highly shared sequence variants was considered likely to be a technical artifact of the sequencing pipeline. HLA typing was unavailable for some donors at each locus, so association tests used only the typed subset. A later genetic analysis associated a missense DCLRE1C variant with V-gene and J-gene trimming of TCR beta chains, and an independent cohort replicated the association. Some IMGT-functional V segments, including TRBV6-2 and TRBV6-3, could not be told apart with the 87-base-pair reads, so those segments were excluded. Linkage disequilibrium might explain the correlated functional status among segregating V segments, but an unknown experimental factor could not be ruled out. When HLA alleles, especially DR and DQ, strongly co-occurred, TCR associations were difficult to assign to individual alleles. The earlier analysis of almost 600 of the donors excluded some 15 rarely observed V segments, including chromosome 9 orphons, because counts were too low. According to a later genetic analysis, donors in an Asian-associated ancestry cluster had fewer N-insertions in productive TCRs than the approximately 700-donor mean. The presence/absence analyses assumed that sequencing depth was roughly uniform across donors, and that assumption may not be true. In a later analysis, several top co-occurrence clusters were reported to appear linked to parvovirus B19, influenza, CMV and Epstein-Barr virus. It was suggested by the authors that the approach could potentially be generalized to other disease states and immunological phenotypes.

Regarding this clone: Its target antigen remains unknown. It has no much larger one-base neighbor in the sample; base qualities were not kept.

The TCR sequence derives from a female donor in good health and CMV-seronegative. Sequenced: PBMCs. The rearranged segments are TRBV28 and TRBJ2-7, with the D gene not confidently named. In nucleotides, the sequence is TGTGCCAGCAGTTTGCTAGCCTACGAGCAGTACTTC. The resulting protein is CASSLLAYEQYF.